This paragraph reports one T cell receptor beta chain. The data belong to a study of shared clonotypes between healthy human individuals. TCRdb keeps only in-frame clones here, not all; method: immunoSEQ multiplex PCR. Of fewer than 400,000 clones detected, roughly 70% appear once; the ten largest clones hold 10%. The receptor comes from a man aged 25-45 years in good health. Sequencing was performed on memory CD4+ T cells sorted from blood. As to subset: CD45RA-negative fraction.

The CDR3 nucleotides read TGTGCCAGTAGTATCCCTGGACTAGCGGGGAGCTCCTACAATGAGCAGTTCTTC. Translation gives CASSIPGLAGSSYNEQFF. The chain uses TRBV19 and TRBJ2-1; 12 bases agree with TRBD2. Per germline, CDR1 LNHDA and CDR2 SQIVND (reference sequence). V was pared by 3 bases and J by 0 bases, with 6 bases of the junction left unmatched. This CDR3 has 18 residues. The entire variable domain, with the rest obtained from reference TRBV19 and TRBJ2-1, is as follows: DGGITQSPKYLFRKEGQNVTLSCEQNLNHDAMYWYRQDPGQGLRLIYYSQIVNDFQKGDIAEGYSVSREKKESFPLTVTSAQKNPTAFYLCASSIPGLAGSSYNEQFFGPGTRLTVL.